A selection of T cell receptor beta chains follows, all from one sample in a study of neurological immune-mediated disorders. One entry per CDR3 protein, called by TCRdb with MiXCR from the 5' RACE reads. The data show about 28,000 distinct CDR3 sequences, with roughly 12% seen just once and approximately 8% held by the top ten. Sequenced material: PBMCs. These receptors were obtained from a man in his sixties in good health. The CDR3 runs from the conserved cysteine through the conserved F or W. The D gene is left open where the match is weak. A clone size is listed for some rows: how often the clone was seen (once, few, many), or a class if it is expanded.

V	size	J	D	DNA	CDR3
TRBV7-3	many	TRBJ2-2	-	TGTGCCAGCAGCCCCGGGGGCCAGCTCGCCGGGGAGCTGTTTTTT	CASSPGGQLAGELFF
TRBV7-6	many	TRBJ2-1	TRBD2	TGTGCCAGCAGCTTAGAGGATACTAGCGGCTACAATGAGCAGTTCTTC	CASSLEDTSGYNEQFF
TRBV12-3/TRBV12-4	many	TRBJ1-1	-	TGTGCCAGCAGTTCCGGGGGGTACACTGAAGCTTTCTTT	CASSSGGYTEAFF
TRBV7-6	many	TRBJ1-1	-	TGTGCCAGCAGCTTAGGCAGGGCCACTGAAGCTTTCTTT	CASSLGRATEAFF
TRBV7-9	many	TRBJ2-7	-	TGTGCCAGCAGCCCCGCCTACGGGGATTACGAGCAGTACTTC	CASSPAYGDYEQYF
TRBV7-6	many	TRBJ2-5	TRBD1	TGTGCCAGCAGCCAAAGGGGACAGGGTTTGTTAGAGACCCAGTACTTC	CASSQRGQGLLETQYF
TRBV12-3/TRBV12-4	many	TRBJ1-1	TRBD1	TGTGCCAGCAGCCCCGGGACAGGGCTCACTGAAGCTTTCTTT	CASSPGTGLTEAFF
TRBV6-5	-	TRBJ1-3	-	TGTGCCAGCATTGACAGGATCTCTGGAAACACCATATATTTT	CASIDRISGNTIYF
TRBV2	many	TRBJ2-3	-	TGTGCCAGCAATCCTCCCTTCACAGATACGCAGTATTTT	CASNPPFTDTQYF
TRBV20-1	many	TRBJ2-7	TRBD2	TGCAGTGCTAGAGGTGGAGCGGGAGCTTACGAGCAGTACTTC	CSARGGAGAYEQYF
TRBV20-1	many	TRBJ1-5	TRBD1	TGCAGTGCTAGATCTGGGACAGGGAGCAATCAGCCCCAGCATTTT	CSARSGTGSNQPQHF
TRBV7-2	many	TRBJ2-1	TRBD1	TGTGCCAGCAGCTTAGGTACCAACCGGGACAGCTACAATGAGCAGTTCTTC	CASSLGTNRDSYNEQFF
TRBV5-1	medium-sized	TRBJ2-3	TRBD1	TGCGCCAGCAGCTGGACAGGGCTCCGCACAGATACGCAGTATTTT	CASSWTGLRTDTQYF
TRBV12-3/TRBV12-4	many	TRBJ2-1	-	TGTGCCAGCAGTTTCCGGGGCAGACTGATGTCCTACAATGAGCAGTTCTTC	CASSFRGRLMSYNEQFF
TRBV5-6	medium-sized	TRBJ1-5	-	TGTGCCAGCAGCTTGCAAGCAGACAATCAGCCCCAGCATTTT	CASSLQADNQPQHF
TRBV9	many	TRBJ2-1	TRBD2	TGTGCCAGCAGCGTAGTGGCGGGAGGGCTTAATGAGCAGTTCTTC	CASSVVAGGLNEQFF
TRBV11-3	many	TRBJ1-3	-	TGTGCCAGCAAGCGGGGCTCTGGAAACACCATATATTTT	CASKRGSGNTIYF
TRBV7-2	many	TRBJ1-2	TRBD1	TGTGCCAGCAGCTCAGTGAGGGGGCTTAGCTATGGCTACACCTTC	CASSSVRGLSYGYTF
TRBV7-2	many	TRBJ1-4	-	TGTGCCAGCAGCCTAGGCAGGCCTACTTCGGGTGGTAATGAAAAACTGTTTTTT	CASSLGRPTSGGNEKLFF
TRBV5-1	many	TRBJ2-2	-	TGCGCCAGCAGCCCGTTAACCTCGGGCGGGGAGCTGTTTTTT	CASSPLTSGGELFF
TRBV18	many	TRBJ1-2	-	TGTGCCAGCTCACCAGCAGGGTCCTATGGCTACACCTTC	CASSPAGSYGYTF
TRBV10-3	many	TRBJ1-5	TRBD1	TGTGCCATCAGTGCAGGGGGTGAGGTGGATCAGCCCCAGCATTTT	CAISAGGEVDQPQHF
TRBV5-1	medium-sized	TRBJ2-5	-	TGCGCCAGCAGCATTTCCGGGACAACCCAAGAGACCCAGTACTTC	CASSISGTTQETQYF
TRBV12-3/TRBV12-4	many	TRBJ1-1	-	TGTGCCAGCAGTCCTATTGAAGCTTTCTTT	CASSPIEAFF